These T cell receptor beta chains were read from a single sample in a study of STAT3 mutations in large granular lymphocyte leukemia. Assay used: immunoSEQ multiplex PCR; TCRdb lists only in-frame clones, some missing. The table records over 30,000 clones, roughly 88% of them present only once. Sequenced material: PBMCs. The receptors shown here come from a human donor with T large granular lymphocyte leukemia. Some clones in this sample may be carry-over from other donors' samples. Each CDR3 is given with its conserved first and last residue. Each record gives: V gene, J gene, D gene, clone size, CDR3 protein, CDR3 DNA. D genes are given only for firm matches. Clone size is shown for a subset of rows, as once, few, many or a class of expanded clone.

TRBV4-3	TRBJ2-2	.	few	CASSIRGSGELFF	TGCGCCAGCAGTATAAGGGGATCCGGGGAGCTGTTTTTT
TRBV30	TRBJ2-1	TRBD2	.	CAWKSLAPYNEQFF	TGTGCCTGGAAGTCACTAGCGCCCTACAATGAGCAGTTCTTC
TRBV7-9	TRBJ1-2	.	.	CASSLTSSRGYTF	TGTGCCAGCAGCTTAACCTCCAGTAGAGGCTACACCTTC
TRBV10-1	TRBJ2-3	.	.	CASSEPEGGTQYF	TGCGCCAGCAGTGAGCCAGAGGGGGGTACGCAGTATTTT
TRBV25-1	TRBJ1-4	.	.	CASSEAGKSEKLFF	TGTGCCAGCAGTGAAGCAGGGAAGAGCGAAAAACTGTTTTTT
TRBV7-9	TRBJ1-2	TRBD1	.	CASSFPDRAPNYGYTF	TGTGCCAGCAGCTTTCCGGACAGGGCGCCTAACTATGGCTACACCTTC
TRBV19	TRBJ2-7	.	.	CASSIGYRDEQYF	TGTGCCAGTAGTATAGGGTACAGGGACGAGCAGTACTTC
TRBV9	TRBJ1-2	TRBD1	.	CASSVGGTEDYGYTF	TGTGCCAGCAGCGTAGGTGGGACAGAGGACTATGGCTACACCTTC
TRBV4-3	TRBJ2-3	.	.	CASSQESHYTQGVGTDTQYF	TGCGCCAGCAGCCAAGAGTCCCACTATACCCAAGGCGTTGGGACAGATACGCAGTATTTT
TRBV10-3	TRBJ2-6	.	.	CAISGPGGNSGANVLTF	TGTGCCATCAGTGGCCCCGGGGGAAACTCTGGGGCCAACGTCCTGACTTTC
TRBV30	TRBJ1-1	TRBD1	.	CAWRYRGLNTEAFF	TGTGCCTGGCGCTACAGGGGGCTAAACACTGAAGCTTTCTTT
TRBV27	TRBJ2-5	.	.	CASSPIPDSKETQYF	TGTGCCAGCAGTCCCATTCCGGACTCCAAGGAGACCCAGTACTTC
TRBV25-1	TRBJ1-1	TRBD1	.	CASSEFGTAITEAFF	TGTGCCAGCAGTGAATTCGGGACAGCAATCACTGAAGCTTTCTTT
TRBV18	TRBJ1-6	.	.	CASYGVGSPLHF	TGTGCCAGTTATGGAGTTGGTTCACCCCTCCACTTT
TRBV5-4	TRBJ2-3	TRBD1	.	CASMRGQGAKDTQYF	TGTGCCAGCATGCGGGGACAGGGGGCGAAGGATACGCAGTATTTT
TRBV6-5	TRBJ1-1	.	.	CATLAVNTEAFF	TGTGCCACCCTGGCGGTGAACACTGAAGCTTTCTTT
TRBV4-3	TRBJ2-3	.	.	CASSQDASRTDTQYF	TGCGCCAGCAGCCAAGATGCGTCACGCACAGATACGCAGTATTTT
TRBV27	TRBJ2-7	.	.	CASSLDSSGYEQYF	TGTGCCAGCAGTTTAGACAGCTCCGGCTACGAGCAGTACTTC
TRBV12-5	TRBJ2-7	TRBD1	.	CASGSDRGEQYF	TGTGCTAGTGGTTCCGACAGGGGGGAGCAGTACTTC
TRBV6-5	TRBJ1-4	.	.	CAATATNEKLFF	TGTGCGGCGACCGCAACTAATGAAAAACTGTTTTTT
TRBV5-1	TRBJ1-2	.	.	CASSRASPNYGYTF	TGCGCCAGCTCTCGGGCCTCGCCTAACTATGGCTACACCTTC
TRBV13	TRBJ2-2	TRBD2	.	CASSRGLAGGSGELFF	TGTGCCAGCAGTCGTGGACTAGCGGGGGGTAGCGGGGAGCTGTTTTTT
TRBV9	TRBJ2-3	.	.	CASSVRGGDTQYF	TGTGCCAGCAGCGTACGGGGTGGGGATACGCAGTATTTT
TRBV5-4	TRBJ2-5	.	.	CASSRPASNQETQYF	TGTGCCAGCAGCAGACCCGCCTCTAACCAAGAGACCCAGTACTTC
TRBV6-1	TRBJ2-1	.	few	CASSGHVNEQFF	TGTGCCAGCAGCGGACACGTCAATGAGCAGTTCTTC
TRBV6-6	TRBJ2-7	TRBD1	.	CASRPAWTGDDEQYF	TGTGCCAGCAGGCCCGCTTGGACAGGGGACGACGAGCAGTACTTC
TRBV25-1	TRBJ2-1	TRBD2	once	CASSVAGDYNEQFF	TGTGCCAGCAGTGTCGCGGGGGACTACAATGAGCAGTTCTTC
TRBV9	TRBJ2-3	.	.	CASSLGGGGDTDTQYF	TGTGCCAGCAGCTTAGGAGGGGGAGGGGACACAGATACGCAGTATTTT
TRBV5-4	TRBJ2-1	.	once	CASSGGMANEQFF	TGTGCCAGCAGCGGGGGAATGGCGAATGAGCAGTTCTTC
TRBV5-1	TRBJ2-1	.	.	CASSSDGLNNEQFF	TGCGCCAGCAGCTCGGACGGCTTAAACAATGAGCAGTTCTTC
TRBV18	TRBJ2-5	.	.	CASSLRDPLGETQYF	TGTGCCAGCTCACTTCGGGACCCTCTGGGAGAGACCCAGTACTTC
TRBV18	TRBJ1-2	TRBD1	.	CASSMGQDRNYGYTF	TGTGCCAGCTCAATGGGACAGGATCGAAACTATGGCTACACCTTC
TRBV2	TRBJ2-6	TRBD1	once	CASSPTGGRANVLTF	TGTGCCAGCAGTCCTACAGGGGGTCGGGCCAACGTCCTGACTTTC
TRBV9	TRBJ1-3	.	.	CASSVDGNTIYF	TGTGCCAGCAGCGTAGATGGAAACACCATATATTTT
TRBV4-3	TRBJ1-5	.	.	CASSQDLLSGASNQPQHF	TGCGCCAGCAGCCAAGATCTGTTATCTGGGGCAAGCAATCAGCCCCAGCATTTT
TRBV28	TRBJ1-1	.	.	CASSPPWVGTEAFF	TGTGCCAGCAGTCCCCCATGGGTAGGCACTGAAGCTTTCTTT
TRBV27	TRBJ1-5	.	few	CASSLTAYSNQPQHF	TGTGCCAGCAGTTTGACGGCATATAGCAATCAGCCCCAGCATTTT
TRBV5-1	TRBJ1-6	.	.	CASSLDQEYNSPLHF	TGCGCCAGCAGCTTGGATCAGGAGTATAATTCACCCCTCCACTTT
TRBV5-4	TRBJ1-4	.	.	CASSLGPGKNEKLFF	TGTGCCAGCAGCTTGGGCCCGGGAAAGAATGAAAAACTGTTTTTT
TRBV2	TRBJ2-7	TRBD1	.	CASGGVTGIYEQYF	TGTGCCAGCGGTGGAGTGACAGGGATCTACGAGCAGTACTTC
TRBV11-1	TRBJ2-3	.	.	CASSRAPSSTDTQYF	TGTGCCAGCAGTCGCGCGCCTAGCAGCACAGATACGCAGTATTTT